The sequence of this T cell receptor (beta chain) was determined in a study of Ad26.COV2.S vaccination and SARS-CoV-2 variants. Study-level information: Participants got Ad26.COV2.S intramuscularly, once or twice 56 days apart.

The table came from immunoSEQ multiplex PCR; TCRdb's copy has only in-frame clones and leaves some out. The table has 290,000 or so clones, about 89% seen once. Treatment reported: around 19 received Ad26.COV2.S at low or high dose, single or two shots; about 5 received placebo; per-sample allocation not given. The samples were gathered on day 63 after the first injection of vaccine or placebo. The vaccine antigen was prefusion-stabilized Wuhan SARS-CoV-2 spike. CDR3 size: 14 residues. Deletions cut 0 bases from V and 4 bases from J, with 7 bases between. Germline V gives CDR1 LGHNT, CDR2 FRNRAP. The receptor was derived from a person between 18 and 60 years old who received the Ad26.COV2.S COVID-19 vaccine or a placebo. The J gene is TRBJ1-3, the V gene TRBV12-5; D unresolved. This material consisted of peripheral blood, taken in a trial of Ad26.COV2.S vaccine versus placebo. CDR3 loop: CASGLVPLGNTIYF. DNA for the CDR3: TGTGCTAGTGGTTTGGTCCCTCTAGGAAACACCATATATTTT.